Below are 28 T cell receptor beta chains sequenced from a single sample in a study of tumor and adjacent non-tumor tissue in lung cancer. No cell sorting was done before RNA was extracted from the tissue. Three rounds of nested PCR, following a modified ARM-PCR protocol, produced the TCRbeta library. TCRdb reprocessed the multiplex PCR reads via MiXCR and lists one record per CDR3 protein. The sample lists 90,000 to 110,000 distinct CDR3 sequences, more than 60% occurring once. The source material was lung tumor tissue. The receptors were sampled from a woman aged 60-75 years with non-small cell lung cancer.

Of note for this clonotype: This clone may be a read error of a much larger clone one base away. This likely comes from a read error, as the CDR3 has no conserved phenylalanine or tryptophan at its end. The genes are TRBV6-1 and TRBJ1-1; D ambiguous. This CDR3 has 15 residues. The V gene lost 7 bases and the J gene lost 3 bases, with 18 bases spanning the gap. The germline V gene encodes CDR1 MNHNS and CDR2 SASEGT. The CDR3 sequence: CASTPAIVYYTEAFS. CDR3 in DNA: TGTGCCAGCACCCCAGCCATCGTCTATTACACTGAAGCTTTCTCT.

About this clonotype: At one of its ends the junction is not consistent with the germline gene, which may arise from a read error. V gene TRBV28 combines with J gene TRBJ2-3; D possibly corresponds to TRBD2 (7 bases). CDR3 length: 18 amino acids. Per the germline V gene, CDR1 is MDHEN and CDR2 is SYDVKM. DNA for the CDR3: TGTGCCAGCCATGGCTGGAGTGCGGGGGCCTTGGGCACAGATACGCGGTATTTT. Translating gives CASHGWSAGALGTDTRYF.

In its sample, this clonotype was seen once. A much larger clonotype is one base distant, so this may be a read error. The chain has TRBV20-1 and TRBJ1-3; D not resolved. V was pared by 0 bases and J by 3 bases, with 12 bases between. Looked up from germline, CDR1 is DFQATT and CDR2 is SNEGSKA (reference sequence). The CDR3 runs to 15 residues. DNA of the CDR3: TGCAGTGCTAGAGATCGGAATAGGAGTGGAAACACCATATATTTT. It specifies CSARDRNRSGNTIYF.

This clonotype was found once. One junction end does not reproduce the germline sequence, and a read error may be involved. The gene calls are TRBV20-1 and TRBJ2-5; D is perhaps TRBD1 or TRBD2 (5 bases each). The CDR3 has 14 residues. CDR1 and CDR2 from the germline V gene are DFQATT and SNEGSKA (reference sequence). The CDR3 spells CSAREVALGETHYF. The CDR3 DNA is TGCAGTGCTAGAGAAGTGGCCTTGGGGGAGACCCACTACTTC.

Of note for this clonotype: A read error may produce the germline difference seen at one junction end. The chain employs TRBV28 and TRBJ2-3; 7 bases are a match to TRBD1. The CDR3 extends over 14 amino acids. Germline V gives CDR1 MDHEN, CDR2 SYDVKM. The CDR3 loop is CTSTHGQGTDTQYF. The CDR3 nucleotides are TGTACCAGCACCCACGGACAGGGCACAGATACGCAGTATTTT. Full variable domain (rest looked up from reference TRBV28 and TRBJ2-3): DVKVTQSSRYLVKRTGEKVFLECVQDMDHENMFWYRQDPGLGLRLIYFSYDVKMKEKGDIPEGYSVSREKKERFSLILESASTNQTSMYLCTSTHGQGTDTQYFGPGTRLTVL.

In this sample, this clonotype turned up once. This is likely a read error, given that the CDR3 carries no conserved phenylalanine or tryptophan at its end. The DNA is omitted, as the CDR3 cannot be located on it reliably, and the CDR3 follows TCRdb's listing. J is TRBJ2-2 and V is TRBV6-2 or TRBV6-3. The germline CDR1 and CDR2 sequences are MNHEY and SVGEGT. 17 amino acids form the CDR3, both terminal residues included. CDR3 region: CASSYTQKRANTGELLL.

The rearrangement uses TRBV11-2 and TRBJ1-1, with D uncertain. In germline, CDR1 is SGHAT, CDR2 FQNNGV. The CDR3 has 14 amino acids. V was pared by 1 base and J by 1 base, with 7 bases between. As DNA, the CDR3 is TGTGCCAGCAGCTTAGTCAGCAAGAACACTGAAGCTTTCTTT. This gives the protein CASSLVSKNTEAFF.

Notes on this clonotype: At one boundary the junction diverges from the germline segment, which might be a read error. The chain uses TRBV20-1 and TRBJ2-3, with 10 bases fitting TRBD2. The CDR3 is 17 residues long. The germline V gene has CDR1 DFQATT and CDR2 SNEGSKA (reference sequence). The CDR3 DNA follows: TGCAGTACTAACCCCAGCGGGGGGGCCGGGGACACAGATACGCAGTGTTTT. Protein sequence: CSTNPSGGAGDTDTQCF.

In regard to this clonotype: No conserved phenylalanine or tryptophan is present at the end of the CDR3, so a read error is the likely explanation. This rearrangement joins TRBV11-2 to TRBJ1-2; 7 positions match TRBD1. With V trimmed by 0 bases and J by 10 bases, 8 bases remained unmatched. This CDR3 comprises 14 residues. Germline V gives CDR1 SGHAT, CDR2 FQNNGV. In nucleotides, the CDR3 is TGTGCCAGCAGCTTAGATCAGGGGGATGGTGACTACACCTTA. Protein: CASSLDQGDGDYTL.

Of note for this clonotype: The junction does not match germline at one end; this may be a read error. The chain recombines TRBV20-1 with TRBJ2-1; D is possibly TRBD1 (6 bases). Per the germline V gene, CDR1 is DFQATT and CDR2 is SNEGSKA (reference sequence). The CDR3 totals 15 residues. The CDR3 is CSASDTGRVYNEQLF. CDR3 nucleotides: TGCAGTGCTAGTGACACAGGGCGAGTTTACAATGAGCAGTTATTC.

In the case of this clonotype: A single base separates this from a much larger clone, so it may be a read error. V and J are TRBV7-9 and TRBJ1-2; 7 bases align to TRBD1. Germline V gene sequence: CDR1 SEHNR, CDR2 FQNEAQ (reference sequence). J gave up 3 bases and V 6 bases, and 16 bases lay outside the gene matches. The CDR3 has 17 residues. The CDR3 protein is CASSPWSTGAEDYGYTF. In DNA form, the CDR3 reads TGTGCCAGCAGTCCCTGGTCTACAGGGGCTGAGGACTATGGCTACACCTTC.

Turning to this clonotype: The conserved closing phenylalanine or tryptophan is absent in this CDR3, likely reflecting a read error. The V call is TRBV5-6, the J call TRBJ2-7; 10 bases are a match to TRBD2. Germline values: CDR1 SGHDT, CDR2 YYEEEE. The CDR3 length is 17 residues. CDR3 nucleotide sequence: TGTGCCAGTAGCTGGGGGGGTAGCGGGAGGTCCCCCTACGAGCAGTACATC. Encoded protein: CASSWGGSGRSPYEQYI.

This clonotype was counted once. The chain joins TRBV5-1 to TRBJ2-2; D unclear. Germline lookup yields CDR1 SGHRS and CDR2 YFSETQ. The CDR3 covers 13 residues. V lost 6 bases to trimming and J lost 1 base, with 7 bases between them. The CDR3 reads CASNGQNTGELFF. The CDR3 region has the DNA TGCGCCAGCAATGGGCAGAACACCGGGGAGCTGTTTTTT.

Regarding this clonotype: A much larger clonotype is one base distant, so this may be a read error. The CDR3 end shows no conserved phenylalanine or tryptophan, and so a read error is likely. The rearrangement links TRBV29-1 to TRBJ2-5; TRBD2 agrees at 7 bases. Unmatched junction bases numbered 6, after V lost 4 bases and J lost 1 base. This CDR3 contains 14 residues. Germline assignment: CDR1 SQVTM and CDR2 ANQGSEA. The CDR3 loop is CSVVPWTSQETQYV. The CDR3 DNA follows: TGCAGCGTTGTACCCTGGACTAGCCAAGAGACCCAGTACGTC.

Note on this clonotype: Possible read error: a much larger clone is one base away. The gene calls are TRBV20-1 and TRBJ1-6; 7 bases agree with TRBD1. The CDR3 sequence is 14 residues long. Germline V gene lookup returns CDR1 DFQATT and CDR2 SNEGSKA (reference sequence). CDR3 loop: CSAKEGQNNSPLLF. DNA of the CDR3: TGCAGTGCTAAAGAGGGACAGAATAATTCACCCCTCCTCTTT.

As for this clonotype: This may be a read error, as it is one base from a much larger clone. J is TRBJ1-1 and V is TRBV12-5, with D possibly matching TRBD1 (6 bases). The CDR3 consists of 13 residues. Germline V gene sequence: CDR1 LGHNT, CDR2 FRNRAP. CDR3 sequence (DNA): TGTACTAGTGGTTCGTTACAGGGCGGTGAAGCTTTCTTT. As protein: CTSGSLQGGEAFF.

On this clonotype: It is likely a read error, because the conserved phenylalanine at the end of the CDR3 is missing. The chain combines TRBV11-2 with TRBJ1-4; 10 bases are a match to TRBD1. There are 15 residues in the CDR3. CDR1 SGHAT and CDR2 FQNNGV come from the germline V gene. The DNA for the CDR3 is TGTGCCAGGAGCTTAGAGACAGGGGGCTATGAAAAACTGTTTTCT. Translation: CARSLETGGYEKLFS.

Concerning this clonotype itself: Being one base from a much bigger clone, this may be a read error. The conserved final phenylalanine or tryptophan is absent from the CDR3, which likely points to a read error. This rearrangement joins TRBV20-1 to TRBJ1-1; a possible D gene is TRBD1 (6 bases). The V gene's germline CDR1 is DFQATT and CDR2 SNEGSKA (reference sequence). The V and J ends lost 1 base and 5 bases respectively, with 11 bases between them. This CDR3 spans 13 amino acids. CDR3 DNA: TGCAGTGCTAGAGGGGGGGCCTGGACTGAAGCTTTCTAT. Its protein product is CSARGGAWTEAFY.

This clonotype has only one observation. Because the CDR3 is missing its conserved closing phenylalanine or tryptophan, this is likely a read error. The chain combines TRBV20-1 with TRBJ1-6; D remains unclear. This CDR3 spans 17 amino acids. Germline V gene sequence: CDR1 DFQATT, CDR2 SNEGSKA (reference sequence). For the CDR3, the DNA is TGCAGTGATAGAGATAATACCCTTGCTGTATATAATTCACCCCTCCACATT. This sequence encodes CSDRDNTLAVYNSPLHI.

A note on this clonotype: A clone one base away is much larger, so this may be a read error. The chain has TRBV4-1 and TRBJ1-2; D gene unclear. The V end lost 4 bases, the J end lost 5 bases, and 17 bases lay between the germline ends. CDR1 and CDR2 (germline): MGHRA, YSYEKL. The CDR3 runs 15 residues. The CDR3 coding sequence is TGCGCCAGCAGCCCCTCTACCGCAAGTCAATATGGCTACACCTTC. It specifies CASSPSTASQYGYTF.

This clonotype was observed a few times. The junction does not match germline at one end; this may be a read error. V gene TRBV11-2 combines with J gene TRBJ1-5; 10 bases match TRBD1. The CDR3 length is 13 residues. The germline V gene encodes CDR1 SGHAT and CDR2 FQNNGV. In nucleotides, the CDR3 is TGTACTAGCTCCCGGGACAGGGGACAGCCCCAGCATTTC. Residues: CTSSRDRGQPQHF. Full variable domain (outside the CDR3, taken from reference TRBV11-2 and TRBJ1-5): EAGVAQSPRYKIIEKRQSVAFWCNPISGHATLYWYQQILGQGPKLLIQFQNNGVVDDSQLPKDRFSAERLKGVDSTLKIQPAKLEDSAVYLCTSSRDRGQPQHFGDGTRLSIL.

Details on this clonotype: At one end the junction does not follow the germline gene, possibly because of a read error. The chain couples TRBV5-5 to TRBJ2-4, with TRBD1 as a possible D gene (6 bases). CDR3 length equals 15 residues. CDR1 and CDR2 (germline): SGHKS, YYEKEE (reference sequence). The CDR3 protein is CASSLGQGRWDIQYF. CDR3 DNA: TGTGCTAGCAGCTTGGGACAAGGGCGATGGGACATTCAGTACTTC.

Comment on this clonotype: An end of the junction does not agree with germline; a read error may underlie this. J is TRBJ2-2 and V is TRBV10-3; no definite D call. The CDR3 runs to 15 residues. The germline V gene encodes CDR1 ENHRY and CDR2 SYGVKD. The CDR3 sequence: CAISTRVANTRELFF. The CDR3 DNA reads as TGTGCCATCAGTACCCGGGTGGCAAACACCAGGGAGCTGTTTTTT.

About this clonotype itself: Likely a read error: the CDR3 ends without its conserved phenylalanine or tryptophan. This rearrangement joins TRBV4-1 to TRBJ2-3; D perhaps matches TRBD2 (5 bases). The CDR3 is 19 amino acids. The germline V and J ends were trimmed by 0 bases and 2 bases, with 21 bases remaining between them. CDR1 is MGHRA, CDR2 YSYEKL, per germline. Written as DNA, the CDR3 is TGCGCCAGCAGCCAAGATCGGAGGAGAGTCAGTGGCGTCACAGATACGCAGTATGTT. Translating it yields CASSQDRRRVSGVTDTQYV.

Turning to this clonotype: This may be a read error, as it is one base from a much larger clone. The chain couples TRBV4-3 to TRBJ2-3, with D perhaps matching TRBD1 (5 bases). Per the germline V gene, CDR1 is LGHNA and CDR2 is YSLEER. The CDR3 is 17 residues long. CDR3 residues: CAGSQDAAGLRTDTQYF. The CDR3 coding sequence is TGCGCCGGCAGCCAAGATGCGGCAGGGCTGAGGACAGATACGCAGTATTTT.

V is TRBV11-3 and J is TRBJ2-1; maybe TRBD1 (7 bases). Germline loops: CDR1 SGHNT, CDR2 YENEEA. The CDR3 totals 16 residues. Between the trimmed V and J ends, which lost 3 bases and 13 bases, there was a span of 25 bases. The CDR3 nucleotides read TGTGCCAGCAGCTTCACCGACAGGGCGGGGTCCAATGGACAGTTCTTC. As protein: CASSFTDRAGSNGQFF.

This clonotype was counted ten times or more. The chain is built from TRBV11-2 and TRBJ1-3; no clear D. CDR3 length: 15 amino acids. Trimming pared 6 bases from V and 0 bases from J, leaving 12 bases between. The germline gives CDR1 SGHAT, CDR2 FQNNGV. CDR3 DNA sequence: TGTGCCAGCAGGGAGGCAGTCAGCTCTGGAAACACCATATATTTT. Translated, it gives CASREAVSSGNTIYF.

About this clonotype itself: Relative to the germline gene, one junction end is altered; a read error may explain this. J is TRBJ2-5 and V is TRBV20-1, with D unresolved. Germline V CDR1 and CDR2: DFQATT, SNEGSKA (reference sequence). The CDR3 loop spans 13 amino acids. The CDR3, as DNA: TGCAGTGCTAGTATAGGGATCGTAGAGACCAAGTACTTT. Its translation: CSASIGIVETKYF.